This T cell receptor beta chain emerged from a study of follicular helper T cells after annual influenza vaccination. As for the study in general: Sampling occurred days 0, 7 and 28 after each influenza vaccination.

The CDR3 covers 19 residues. Findings of the study overall: Each annual vaccination recalled recurring oligoclonal ICOS+CD38+ cTfh clonotypes. Change in circulating plasmablasts correlated with ICOS+CD38+ cTfh clonality change. Day 7 ICOS+CD38+ clones later appeared mostly in ICOS-CD38- cTfh.

Documented time point: 2015-2016 season, 7 days after influenza vaccination. This clone has a single count. What it binds is unknown. Assay used: immunoSEQ multiplex PCR; TCRdb lists only in-frame clones, some missing. The sample includes around 7,300 clones, roughly 86% of them seen just once. The sequence was obtained from an adult who received the influenza vaccine. The chain has TRBV21-1 and TRBJ2-7; the D call TRBD1 from the table was never checked on the DNA. TRBV21-1 represents a pseudogene. The sample in question was CXCR5- memory CD4+ T cells sorted from blood, obtained 7 days after influenza vaccination. The chain's CDR3 is CASSNRTVSAQRGSYEQYF. DNA of the CDR3: TGTGCCAGCAGCAACCGGACAGTGTCAGCGCAAAGGGGATCCTACGAGCAGTACTTC.